Sequencing of this T cell receptor (beta chain) was carried out in a study of shared clonotypes between healthy human individuals. The wider study: Used for every donor were three CD4 naive, three CD4 memory, two CD8 naive and one CD8 memory plate. Study-level findings and limits: Larger estimated richness was generally seen in naive subsets than in memory subsets. The generation probabilities recorded for non-shared clonotypes fell below those of clonotypes shared by all four donors.

A remark on this clone: Antigen specificity is unknown.

For each subset, genomic DNA was distributed in equal portions over several immunoSEQ plates. Clones were sequenced by immunoSEQ multiplex PCR, and TCRdb holds only the in-frame ones, with some missing. This repertoire shows some 2,500,000 clones, just under 95% found once; its top ten account for 0.37%. V dropped 6 bases and J dropped 8; count of bases not matched to a gene: 12. This CDR3 is 14 amino acids long. Germline V gene lookup returns CDR1 SNHLY and CDR2 FYNNEI. The genes are TRBV2 and TRBJ1-2; 7 positions agree with TRBD1. The origin of this receptor is a man aged 18 to 29 in good health. Some clones in this sample may be carry-over from other donors' samples. Material: naive CD4+ T cells from PBMCs. Subset of the sample: CD45RA+ positively selected. This chain's CDR3 is CASSGTVRNDGYTF. DNA of the CDR3: TGTGCCAGCAGCGGGACAGTGCGTAATGACGGCTACACCTTC.